These 28 T cell receptor beta chains were all obtained from the same sample, sequenced in a study of CDR3 diversity in severe acne. TCRdb fed the PCR reads into MiXCR, producing one record per CDR3 protein. The table lists about 86,000 distinct CDR3 sequences, around 49% of them singletons, with 14% in the top ten. What was sequenced was blood. These receptors originate from a male donor in good health, without acne.

This clonotype has only a few counts. This chain uses TRBV20-1 with TRBJ2-5; 7 bases map to TRBD1. This CDR3 spans 12 amino acids. Germline V gives CDR1 DFQATT, CDR2 SNEGSKA (reference sequence). V lost 2 bases to trimming and J lost 7 bases; unmatched junction nucleotides: 4. The CDR3 bases are TGCAGTGCTAGAAAGGGGGCAGGGACCCAGTACTTC. Its translation is CSARKGAGTQYF.

V gene TRBV25-1 combines with J gene TRBJ1-1; D ambiguous. In germline, CDR1 is MGHDK, CDR2 SYGVNS. The CDR3 runs to 14 residues. V was pared by 6 bases and J by 6 bases, with 17 bases between. The CDR3 DNA reads as TGTGCCAGCAGCTTGTTTACGGCCGTTGCTGAAGCTTTCTTT. The encoded protein is CASSLFTAVAEAFF.

The DNA of the CDR3 is TGCAGTGCCAGCGGGGGCACTGAAGCTTTCTTT. Translation gives CSASGGTEAFF. The chain uses TRBV20-1 and TRBJ1-1; a weak D match, TRBD1 (5 bases). The CDR3 extends over 11 amino acids. V was trimmed by 6 bases and J by 4 bases, leaving 9 bases between them. Germline V gene sequence: CDR1 DFQATT, CDR2 SNEGSKA (reference sequence).

Comments on this clonotype: A read error is possible here, since a much larger clone lies one base away. No conserved phenylalanine or tryptophan ends this CDR3, so it is likely a read error. This chain joins TRBV4-2 and TRBJ1-1; weak D call: TRBD1 (5 bases). Germline values: CDR1 LGHNA, CDR2 YNFKEQ. The CDR3 runs to 13 residues. Trimming took 1 base from V and 4 from J, leaving 7 bases between them. The CDR3: CASSQGGVTEAFS. The CDR3 DNA follows: TGTGCCAGCAGCCAAGGGGGGGTCACTGAAGCTTTCTCT.

Many counts were recorded for this clonotype. V is TRBV3-1 and J is TRBJ2-5; TRBD2 agrees at 13 bases. With 4 bases clipped from V and 6 bases from J, the junction kept 5 bases outside the gene matches. The length of the CDR3 is 15 residues. The germline CDR1 and CDR2 sequences are LGHDT and YNNKEL (reference sequence). The CDR3 loop reads CASSPGTSGIKTQYF. The CDR3 DNA sequence: TGTGCCAGCAGCCCTGGGACTAGCGGGATCAAGACCCAGTACTTC.

In this sample, this clonotype turned up many times. The rearrangement links TRBV19 to TRBJ1-1; 10 bases agree with TRBD1. V was pared by 4 bases and J by 3 bases, with 11 bases of the junction left unmatched. CDR3 length: 17 amino acids. Germline CDR1 is LNHDA and CDR2 is SQIVND (reference sequence). CDR3: CASSTGTGAAAYTEAFF. CDR3 sequence (DNA): TGTGCCAGTAGTACCGGGACAGGGGCTGCGGCTTACACTGAAGCTTTCTTT.

This clonotype was found a few times. The chain couples TRBV2 to TRBJ2-7; TRBD1 might be the D (5 bases). The CDR3 is made up of 13 amino acids. The germline V gene has CDR1 SNHLY and CDR2 FYNNEI. The ends were cut back, 7 bases at V and 5 bases at J, with 15 bases in the middle. CDR3 in amino acids: CASNFQGWDEQYF. The CDR3 DNA is TGTGCCAGCAACTTCCAGGGATGGGACGAGCAGTACTTC.

This sequence joins TRBV20-1 and TRBJ1-6; 9 bases are a match to TRBD1. The germline CDR1 and CDR2 sequences are DFQATT and SNEGSKA (reference sequence). The ends lost 6 bases at V and 7 bases at J; junction bases unmatched: 4. The CDR3 has 13 residues. CDR3 amino acids: CSAGTGKNSPLHF. The DNA for the CDR3 is TGCAGTGCAGGGACAGGGAAGAATTCACCCCTCCACTTT.

This clonotype was recorded many times. The chain uses TRBV7-9 and TRBJ2-1, with no clear D. V was trimmed by 4 bases and J by 6 bases, leaving 16 bases between them. CDR3 size: 15 residues. Germline V gene data show CDR1 as SEHNR and CDR2 as FQNEAQ (reference sequence). The CDR3 loop is CASSSRVGVVNEQFF. CDR3 DNA sequence: TGTGCCAGCAGCTCCCGGGTTGGGGTAGTCAATGAGCAGTTCTTC.

The chain joins TRBV29-1 to TRBJ2-7; tentatively, D is TRBD1 or TRBD2 (5 bases each). Germline V CDR1 and CDR2: SQVTM, ANQGSEA. Trimming stripped 7 bases from V and 3 bases from J, with 13 bases between. The CDR3 covers 12 residues. In DNA, the CDR3 is TGCAGCGCCAAAATGGGGGTCTACGAGCAGTACTTC. Translated, it gives CSAKMGVYEQYF.

The V call is TRBV4-1, the J call TRBJ1-1, with D tentatively TRBD1 (6 bases). The CDR3 consists of 16 residues. V dropped 1 base and J dropped 6 bases, with 18 bases sitting between them. The germline gives CDR1 MGHRA, CDR2 YSYEKL. CDR3: CASSQARGGHVAEAFF. The CDR3 DNA reads TGCGCCAGCAGCCAAGCGAGGGGGGGACACGTGGCTGAAGCTTTCTTT.

The genes are TRBV7-2 and TRBJ2-7; D may correspond to TRBD1 or TRBD2 (6 bases each). The length of the CDR3 is 12 residues. V was pared by 5 bases and J by 7 bases, with 12 bases between. Germline values: CDR1 SGHTA, CDR2 FQGNSA. The CDR3 protein is CASSTQGGEQYF. The CDR3 coding sequence is TGTGCCAGCAGCACGCAAGGGGGGGAGCAGTACTTC.

The chain employs TRBV5-6 and TRBJ1-1; D uncertain. This CDR3 spans 14 amino acids. The germline V gene has CDR1 SGHDT and CDR2 YYEEEE. The V end lost 2 bases, the J end lost 1 base, and 9 bases lay between the germline ends. CDR3 residues: CASSFGPGNTEAFF. The CDR3 DNA follows: TGTGCCAGCAGCTTTGGACCCGGGAACACTGAAGCTTTCTTT.

The chain has TRBV20-1 and TRBJ1-2; D gene ambiguous. The V end was cut by 3 bases, the J end by 0 bases, with 17 bases between. The germline V gene encodes CDR1 DFQATT and CDR2 SNEGSKA (reference sequence). This CDR3 is built from 16 residues. CDR3 protein: CSASSIWVPANYGYTF. The CDR3 DNA is TGCAGTGCTAGTTCCATTTGGGTCCCTGCTAACTATGGCTACACCTTC.

The chain recombines TRBV5-6 with TRBJ2-3; D is ambiguous. Trimming removed 10 bases at V and 2 bases at J, with 8 bases between. In germline, CDR1 is SGHDT, CDR2 YYEEEE. CDR3 length equals 11 residues. The CDR3 bases are TGTGCCTGGAGTGTCACAGATACGCAGTATTTT. Its translation: CAWSVTDTQYF.

This clonotype was recorded many times. The CDR3 DNA reads as TGTGCCAGCAGCTCGGGACTAGCGGAGACCCAGTACTTC. Its translation is CASSSGLAETQYF. This sequence joins TRBV7-2 and TRBJ2-5, with 10 bases lining up with TRBD2. This CDR3 has 13 amino acids. Germline loops: CDR1 SGHTA, CDR2 FQGNSA. J lost 5 bases, V lost 4 bases, and 1 base had no gene match.

This sequence joins TRBV29-1 and TRBJ2-7, with 12 bases that match TRBD2. The germline V gene has CDR1 SQVTM and CDR2 ANQGSEA. Trimming cost V 6 bases and J 2 bases; bases outside gene matches: 5. This CDR3 contains 14 residues. This CDR3 is CSVELAGGPYEQYF. CDR3 bases: TGCAGCGTGGAACTAGCGGGGGGCCCCTACGAGCAGTACTTC.

Many counts were recorded for this clonotype. J is TRBJ1-5 and V is TRBV2; 7 bases are shared with TRBD1. This CDR3 spans 13 amino acids. The V gene end was trimmed by 6 bases and the J gene end by 4 bases; junction bases not matched to a gene: 3. CDR1 SNHLY and CDR2 FYNNEI come from the germline V gene. CDR3 sequence reads: CASSRDRNQPQHF. CDR3 bases: TGTGCCAGCAGCCGGGACAGAAATCAGCCCCAGCATTTT. The entire variable domain, with the rest obtained from reference TRBV2 and TRBJ1-5, is as follows: EPEVTQTPSHQVTQMGQEVILRCVPISNHLYFYWYRQILGQKVEFLVSFYNNEISEKSEIFDDQFSVERPDGSNFTLKIRSTKLEDSAMYFCASSRDRNQPQHFGDGTRLSIL.

The chain recombines TRBV11-2 with TRBJ2-1; possible D gene TRBD2, 5 bases. V was cut by 11 bases and J by 0 bases, with 14 bases left in between. This CDR3 is 14 amino acids long. Looked up from germline, CDR1 is SGHAT and CDR2 is FQNNGV. The CDR3 here is CAYFSGSSYNEQFF. The CDR3 DNA is TGTGCCTATTTCTCGGGGAGCTCCTACAATGAGCAGTTCTTC.

This chain links TRBV7-2 with TRBJ2-7, with TRBD2 matching 10 bases. V gave up 0 bases and J gave up 4 bases; unmatched junction bases: 3. The germline V gene encodes CDR1 SGHTA and CDR2 FQGNSA. The CDR3 length is 15 residues. The CDR3 region is CASSLALAGTYEQYF. CDR3 sequence (DNA): TGTGCCAGCAGCTTAGCACTAGCGGGGACTTACGAGCAGTACTTC.

This clonotype was recorded at least ten times. The chain recombines TRBV12-3 or TRBV12-4 with TRBJ2-2; D gene ambiguous. The CDR3 has 15 residues. Trimming removed 1 base at V and 4 bases at J, with 10 bases between. CDR3 sequence: CASSLGRGPTGELFF. CDR3 DNA sequence: TGTGCCAGCAGTTTAGGAAGAGGACCCACCGGGGAGCTGTTTTTT.

The rearrangement joins TRBV12-3 or TRBV12-4 to TRBJ2-7; no firm D call. There are 13 residues in the CDR3. V was pared by 3 bases and J by 4 bases, with 10 bases between. CDR3 nucleotide sequence: TGTGCCAGCAGTTTGGGCAGAACGTACGAGCAGTACTTC. The encoded protein is CASSLGRTYEQYF.

The chain combines TRBV15 with TRBJ1-4, with TRBD1 as a possible D gene (6 bases). Trimming took off 3 bases at V and 0 bases at J, with 11 bases between the two ends. This CDR3 has 16 residues. Germline CDR1 is LNHNV and CDR2 is YYDKDF (reference sequence). The CDR3 DNA follows: TGTGCCACCAGCAGGGGAAGGACAGCAACTAATGAAAAACTGTTTTTT. Translating it yields CATSRGRTATNEKLFF. The entire variable domain, with the rest obtained from reference TRBV15 and TRBJ1-4, is as follows: DAMVIQNPRYQVTQFGKPVTLSCSQTLNHNVMYWYQQKSSQAPKLLFHYYDKDFNNEADTPDNFQSRRPNTSFCFLDIRSPGLGDTAMYLCATSRGRTATNEKLFFGSGTQLSVL.

This clonotype was recorded at least ten times. This chain links TRBV20-1 with TRBJ2-7, with 8 bases identical to TRBD1. Germline-derived CDR1 and CDR2 are DFQATT and SNEGSKA (reference sequence). V trimming: 5 bases; J trimming: 6 bases; junction bases outside the gene matches: 3. This CDR3 contains 11 residues. The CDR3 bases are TGCAGTGCTTGGACAGGGAGCGAGCAGTACTTC. As protein: CSAWTGSEQYF.

V usage is TRBV20-1 and J usage is TRBJ2-7; 11 positions match TRBD2. Trimming took 6 bases from V and 4 from J; bases not matched to a gene: 5. This CDR3 has 13 amino acids. In germline, CDR1 is DFQATT, CDR2 SNEGSKA (reference sequence). The CDR3 reads CSAAGTSGYEQYF. CDR3 nucleotides: TGCAGTGCAGCCGGGACTAGCGGTTACGAGCAGTACTTC.

This clonotype was picked up a small number of times. The chain recombines TRBV24-1 with TRBJ1-5; D not certain. The CDR3 is made up of 12 amino acids. In germline, CDR1 is KGHDR, CDR2 SFDVKD. V dropped 3 bases and J dropped 5 bases, with 4 bases sitting between them. This chain's CDR3 is CATSDAHQPQHF. CDR3 nucleotides: TGTGCCACCAGTGATGCTCATCAGCCCCAGCATTTT.

The CDR3 spells CATRTGLYGYTF. CDR3 sequence (DNA): TGTGCCACCCGGACAGGATTATATGGCTACACCTTC. This rearrangement joins TRBV24-1 to TRBJ1-2, with 7 nucleotides matching TRBD1. V trimming: 9 bases; J trimming: 5 bases; junction bases outside the gene matches: 5. The CDR3 length is 12 residues. In germline, CDR1 is KGHDR, CDR2 SFDVKD.

The chain links TRBV10-3 to TRBJ1-3; no reliable D call. The ends were cut back, 10 bases at V and 0 bases at J, with 10 bases in the middle. The CDR3 length is 13 residues. The germline gives CDR1 ENHRY, CDR2 SYGVKD. This chain's CDR3 is CASRLLSGNTIYF. In nucleotides, the CDR3 is TGTGCCAGCAGGCTCCTCTCTGGAAACACCATATATTTT.